What follows describes a single TCR beta chain. The antigen remains unidentified. The time point here: patch test 1, 2 weeks after DPC sensitization. Treatment of the sample: therapeutic diphenylcyclopropenone sensitization with weekly scalp DPC. One entry per CDR3 protein results from TCRdb running MiXCR on the RACE reads. The sample contains roughly 70,000 distinct CDR3 sequences, 32% of which appear only once. The sample originates from a study of human T cells and chemical hapten exposure. Looking at the study overall: Patients additionally received therapeutic doses of diphenylcyclopropenone on the scalp once a week, and this continued throughout the roughly 25-week study. Findings and caveats of the study: Significantly greater numbers of large CDR3 similarity clusters came from expanded TCRs than from controls. Given that the donors had alopecia, their immune response may differ from that seen in healthy people.

Germline V gene data show CDR1 as MDHEN and CDR2 as SYDVKM. The CDR3 covers 13 residues. Trimming removed 10 bases at V and 2 bases at J, with 15 bases between. This chain links TRBV28 with TRBJ2-7; TRBD2 is a possible D gene (7 bases). This receptor was identified in a man in his forties with alopecia areata. Some clones in this sample may be carry-over from other donors' samples. Sequenced material: whole blood, taken in connection with sensitization to the hapten diphenylcyclopropenone (DPC). CDR3 protein: CAIIGGGPYEQYF. The CDR3 nucleotides read TGTGCCATCATAGGGGGGGGACCCTACGAGCAGTACTTC.